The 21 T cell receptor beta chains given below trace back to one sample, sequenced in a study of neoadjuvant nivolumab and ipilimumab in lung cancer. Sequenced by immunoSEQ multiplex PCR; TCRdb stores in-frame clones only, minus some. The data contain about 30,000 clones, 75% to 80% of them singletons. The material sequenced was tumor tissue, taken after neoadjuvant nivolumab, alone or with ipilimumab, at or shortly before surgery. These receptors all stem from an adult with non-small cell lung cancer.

CDR3 DNA sequence: TGTGCCAGCACCCACCCTGTGCTTGCTCCCGATAGCTATGGCTACACCTTC. Amino acid sequence: CASTHPVLAPDSYGYTF. The chain has TRBV6-8 and TRBJ1-2; D not resolved. This CDR3 is built from 17 residues. The germline V gene has CDR1 MNHGY and CDR2 SAAAGT. The V and J ends lost 7 bases and 4 bases respectively, with 25 bases between them.

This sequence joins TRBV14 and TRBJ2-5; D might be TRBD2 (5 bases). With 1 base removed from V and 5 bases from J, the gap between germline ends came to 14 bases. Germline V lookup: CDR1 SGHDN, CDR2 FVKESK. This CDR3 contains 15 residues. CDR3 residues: CASSQGLARPETQYF. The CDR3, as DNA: TGTGCCAGCAGCCAAGGCCTAGCACGCCCCGAGACCCAGTACTTC.

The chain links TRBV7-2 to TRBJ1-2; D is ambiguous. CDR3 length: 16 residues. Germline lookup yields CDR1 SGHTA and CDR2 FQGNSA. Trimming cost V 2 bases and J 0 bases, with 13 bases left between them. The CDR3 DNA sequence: TGTGCCAGCAGCTTATTCACTGGGCCTGCTAACTATGGCTACACCTTC. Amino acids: CASSLFTGPANYGYTF.

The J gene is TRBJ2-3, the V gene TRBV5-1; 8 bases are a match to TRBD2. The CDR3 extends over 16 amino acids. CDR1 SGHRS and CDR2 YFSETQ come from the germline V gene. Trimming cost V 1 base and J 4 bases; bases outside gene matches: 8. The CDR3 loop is CASSLQGLGLSDTQYF. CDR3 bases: TGCGCCAGCAGCTTGCAGGGACTAGGGTTATCAGATACGCAGTATTTT.

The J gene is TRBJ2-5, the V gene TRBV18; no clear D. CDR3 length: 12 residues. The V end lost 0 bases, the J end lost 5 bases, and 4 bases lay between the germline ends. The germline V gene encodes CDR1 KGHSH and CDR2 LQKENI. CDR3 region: CASSPPGETQYF. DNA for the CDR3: TGTGCCAGCTCACCACCGGGGGAGACCCAGTACTTC.

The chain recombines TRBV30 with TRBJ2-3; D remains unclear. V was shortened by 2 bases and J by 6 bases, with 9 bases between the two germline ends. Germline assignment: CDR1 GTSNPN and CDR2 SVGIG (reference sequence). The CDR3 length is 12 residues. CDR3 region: CAWSPARDTQYF. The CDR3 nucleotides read TGTGCCTGGAGTCCCGCGCGGGATACGCAGTATTTT.

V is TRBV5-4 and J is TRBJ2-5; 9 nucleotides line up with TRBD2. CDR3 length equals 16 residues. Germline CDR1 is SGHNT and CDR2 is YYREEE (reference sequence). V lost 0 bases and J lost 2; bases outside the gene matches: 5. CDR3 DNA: TGTGCCAGCAGCTTGGTTCGCGGGGGGGGTCAAGAGACCCAGTACTTC. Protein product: CASSLVRGGGQETQYF.

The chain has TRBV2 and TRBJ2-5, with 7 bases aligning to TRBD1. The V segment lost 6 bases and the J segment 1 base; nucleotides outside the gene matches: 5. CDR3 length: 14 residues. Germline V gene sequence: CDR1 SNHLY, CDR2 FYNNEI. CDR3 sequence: CASSLTGIQETQYF. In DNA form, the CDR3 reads TGTGCCAGCAGCCTGACAGGGATCCAAGAGACCCAGTACTTC.

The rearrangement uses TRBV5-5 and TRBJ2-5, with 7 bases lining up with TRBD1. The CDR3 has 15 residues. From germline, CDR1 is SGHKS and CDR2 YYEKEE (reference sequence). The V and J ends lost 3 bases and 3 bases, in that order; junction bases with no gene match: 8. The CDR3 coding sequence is TGTGCCAGCAGCTGGTACGGGGACAGCAAAGAGACCCAGTACTTC. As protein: CASSWYGDSKETQYF.

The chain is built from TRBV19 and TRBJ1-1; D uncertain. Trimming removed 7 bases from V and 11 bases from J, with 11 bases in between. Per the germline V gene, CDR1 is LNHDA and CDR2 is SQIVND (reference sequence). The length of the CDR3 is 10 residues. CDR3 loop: CASTGLWAFF. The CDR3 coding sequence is TGTGCCAGTACCGGACTATGGGCTTTCTTT.

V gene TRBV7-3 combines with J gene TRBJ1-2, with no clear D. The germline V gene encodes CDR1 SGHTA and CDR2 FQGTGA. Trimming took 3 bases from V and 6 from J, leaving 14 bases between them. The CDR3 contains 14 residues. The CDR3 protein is CASSFGPSADGYTF. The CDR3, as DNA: TGTGCCAGCAGCTTTGGCCCCTCGGCCGATGGCTACACCTTC.

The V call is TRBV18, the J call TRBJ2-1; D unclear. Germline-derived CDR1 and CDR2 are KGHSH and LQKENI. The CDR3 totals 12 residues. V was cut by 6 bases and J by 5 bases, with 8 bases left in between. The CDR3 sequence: CASSYPDNEQFF. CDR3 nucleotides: TGTGCCAGCTCCTACCCTGACAATGAGCAGTTCTTC.

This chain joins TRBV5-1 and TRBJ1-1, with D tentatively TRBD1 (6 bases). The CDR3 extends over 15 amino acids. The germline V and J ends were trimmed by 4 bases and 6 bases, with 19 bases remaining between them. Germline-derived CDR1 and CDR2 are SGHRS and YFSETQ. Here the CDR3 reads CASSHQGSRGPEAFF. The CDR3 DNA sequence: TGCGCCAGCAGCCATCAAGGGAGTCGGGGGCCTGAAGCTTTCTTT.

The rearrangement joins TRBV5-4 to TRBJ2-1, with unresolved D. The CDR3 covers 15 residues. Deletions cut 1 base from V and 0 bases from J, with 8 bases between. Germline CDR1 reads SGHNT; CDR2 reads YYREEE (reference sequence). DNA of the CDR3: TGTGCCAGCAGCTTGAGGGCAAGCTCCTACAATGAGCAGTTCTTC. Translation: CASSLRASSYNEQFF.

CDR3 bases: TGTGCCAGCAGCGCCCCAAGGGCTACCTCTGGAAACACCATATATTTT. Translation gives CASSAPRATSGNTIYF. V usage is TRBV7-2 and J usage is TRBJ1-3; D not resolved. The V gene's germline CDR1 is SGHTA and CDR2 FQGNSA. Deletions cut 5 bases from V and 0 bases from J, with 14 bases between. The CDR3 is 16 amino acids.

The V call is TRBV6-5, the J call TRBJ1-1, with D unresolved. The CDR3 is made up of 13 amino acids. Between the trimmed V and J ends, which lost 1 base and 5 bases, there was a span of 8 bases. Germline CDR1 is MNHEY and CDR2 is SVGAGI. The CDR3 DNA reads TGTGCCAGCAGTTACTTCGGGATGACTGAAGCTTTCTTT. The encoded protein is CASSYFGMTEAFF.

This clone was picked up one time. The CDR3 DNA follows: TGTGCCTGGGGAACGCGGGCCTCTGGAAACACCATATATTTT. Protein sequence: CAWGTRASGNTIYF. The chain joins TRBV30 to TRBJ1-3, with D unclear. The CDR3 sequence is 14 residues long. The V end was cut by 5 bases, the J end by 0 bases, with 11 bases between. Germline values: CDR1 GTSNPN, CDR2 SVGIG (reference sequence).

CDR3 region: CSVEAGPSENYGYTF. CDR3 bases: TGCAGCGTTGAAGCTGGCCCATCGGAAAACTATGGCTACACCTTC. V usage is TRBV29-1 and J usage is TRBJ1-2; no definite D call. This CDR3 has 15 amino acids. Germline lookup yields CDR1 SQVTM and CDR2 ANQGSEA. The V gene lost 1 base and the J gene lost 2 bases, with 14 bases spanning the gap.

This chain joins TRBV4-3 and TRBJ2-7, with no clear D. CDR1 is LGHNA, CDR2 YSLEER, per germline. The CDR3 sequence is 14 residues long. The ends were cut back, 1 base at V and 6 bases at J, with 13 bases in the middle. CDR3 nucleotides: TGCGCCAGCAGCCAAGTCCTGTTGGGCGGCGAGCAGTACTTC. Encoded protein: CASSQVLLGGEQYF.

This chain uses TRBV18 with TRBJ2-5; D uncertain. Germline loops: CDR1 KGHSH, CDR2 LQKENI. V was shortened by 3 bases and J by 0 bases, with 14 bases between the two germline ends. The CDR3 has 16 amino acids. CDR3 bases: TGTGCCAGCTCACCCATCGCGGCAGTTGACCAAGAGACCCAGTACTTC. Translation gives CASSPIAAVDQETQYF.

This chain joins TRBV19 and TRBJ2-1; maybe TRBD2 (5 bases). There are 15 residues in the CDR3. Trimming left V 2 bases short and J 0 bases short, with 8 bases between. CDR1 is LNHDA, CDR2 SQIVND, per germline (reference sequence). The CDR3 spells CASSIMGSSYNEQFF. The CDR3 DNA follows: TGTGCCAGTAGTATAATGGGGAGCTCCTACAATGAGCAGTTCTTC.